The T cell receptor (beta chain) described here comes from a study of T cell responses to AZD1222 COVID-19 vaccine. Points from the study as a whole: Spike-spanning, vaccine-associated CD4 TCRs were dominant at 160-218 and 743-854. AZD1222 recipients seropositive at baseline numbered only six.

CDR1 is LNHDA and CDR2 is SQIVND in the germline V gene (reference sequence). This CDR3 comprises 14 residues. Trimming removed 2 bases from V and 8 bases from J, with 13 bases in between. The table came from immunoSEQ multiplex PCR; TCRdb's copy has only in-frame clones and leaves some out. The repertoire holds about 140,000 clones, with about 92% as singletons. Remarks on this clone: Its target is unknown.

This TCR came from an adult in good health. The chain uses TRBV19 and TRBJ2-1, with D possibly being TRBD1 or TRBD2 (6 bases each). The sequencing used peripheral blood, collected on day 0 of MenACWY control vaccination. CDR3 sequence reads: CASSIRGERYEQFF. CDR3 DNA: TGTGCCAGTAGTATAAGGGGGGAGCGATATGAGCAGTTCTTC.